This paragraph covers one T cell receptor (beta chain) sequence. Its antigen is undetermined. PCR employed 60 Vbeta and 13 Jbeta primers. Only in-frame clones appear in the TCRdb table, and some are missing; sequencing was by immunoSEQ multiplex PCR. The table lists approximately 170,000 clones, just over 70% of them singletons, with 4.5% to 5% in the top ten. This sample stems from a study of cytomegalovirus exposure and HLA in healthy donors. General study results and limits: An analysis was carried out later, and it reportedly showed fewer N-insertions in an Asian-associated ancestry cluster than the approximately 670-donor mean. Common viral pathogens seemed to be connected with several of the most significant clusters, according to a later analysis. V- and J-gene trimming in TCR beta was tied to a missense DCLRE1C variant by an analysis performed later.

This CDR3 is 14 amino acids long. Germline trimming cut 4 bases from V and 10 bases from J; bases unmatched to any gene: 5. CDR1 is ENHRY and CDR2 is SYGVKD in the germline V gene. The TCR originated in a man between 18 and 35 years old in good health and CMV-seropositive. Sequencing was done on a sample of PBMCs. The V call is TRBV10-3, the J call TRBJ1-6, with TRBD1 matching 9 bases. Written as DNA, the CDR3 is TGTGCCATCAGTGCCACAGGGGGCCGGTCACCCCTCCACTTT. It is translated as CAISATGGRSPLHF.